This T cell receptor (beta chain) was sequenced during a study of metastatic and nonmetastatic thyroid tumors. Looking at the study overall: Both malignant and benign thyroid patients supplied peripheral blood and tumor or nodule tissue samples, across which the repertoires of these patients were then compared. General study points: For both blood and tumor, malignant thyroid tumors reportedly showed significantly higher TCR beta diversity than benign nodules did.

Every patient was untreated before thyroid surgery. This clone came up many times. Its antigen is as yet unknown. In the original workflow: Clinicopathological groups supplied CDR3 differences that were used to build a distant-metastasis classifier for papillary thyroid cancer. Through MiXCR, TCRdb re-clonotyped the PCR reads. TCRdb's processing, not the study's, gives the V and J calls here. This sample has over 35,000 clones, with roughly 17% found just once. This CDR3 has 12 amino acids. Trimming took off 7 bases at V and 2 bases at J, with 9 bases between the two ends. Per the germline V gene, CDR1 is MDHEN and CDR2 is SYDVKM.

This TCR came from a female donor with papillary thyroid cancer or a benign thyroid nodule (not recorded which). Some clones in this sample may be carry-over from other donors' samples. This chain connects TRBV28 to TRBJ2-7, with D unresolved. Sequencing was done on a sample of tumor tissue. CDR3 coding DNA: TGTGCCAGCACAAACTCGCCCTACGAGCAGTACTTC. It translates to CASTNSPYEQYF.